A selection of T cell receptor beta chains follows, all from one sample in a study of shared clonotypes between healthy human individuals. Sequenced by immunoSEQ multiplex PCR; TCRdb stores in-frame clones only, minus some. The top ten clones hold approximately 10% of a sample with some 240,000 clones, under 80% of them seen once. Sequenced sample: memory CD4+ T cells sorted from blood. The source of these receptors is a man between 25 and 39 years old in good health. Each CDR3 is given with its conserved first and last residue. D genes are given only for firm matches. Clone sizes are given selectively: once, few, many, or a class where the clone is expanded.

>TRBJ1-1|-|once|TRBV5-1
CASSLGSEAFF
TGCGCCAGCAGCTTGGGAAGTGAAGCTTTCTTT
>TRBJ2-3|-|-|TRBV10-3
CAISESGGATDTQYF
TGTGCCATCAGTGAATCTGGCGGGGCCACAGATACGCAGTATTTT
>TRBJ2-7|-|-|TRBV28
CASSSRWDAGHYEQYF
TGTGCCAGCAGTTCCCGGTGGGACGCAGGCCACTACGAGCAGTACTTC
>TRBJ2-5|TRBD1|-|TRBV7-9
CASSLVSGGETQYF
TGTGCCAGCAGCTTAGTTTCAGGGGGAGAGACCCAGTACTTC
>TRBJ2-3|TRBD2|-|TRBV28
CASSTSGRDTQYF
TGTGCCAGCAGTACTAGCGGGAGGGATACGCAGTATTTT
>TRBJ2-1|-|-|TRBV27
CASSLRSTASSEQFF
TGTGCCAGCAGTTTAAGGTCGACAGCGTCCAGTGAGCAGTTCTTC
>TRBJ1-3|-|-|TRBV7-2
CASSHPKNTIYF
TGTGCCAGCAGCCACCCGAAAAACACCATATATTTT
>TRBJ2-5|TRBD1|-|TRBV5-1
CASSLAGQGAETQYF
TGCGCCAGCAGCTTGGCGGGACAGGGAGCGGAGACCCAGTACTTC
>TRBJ2-3|TRBD2|-|TRBV6-6
CASSFNLAGAADTQYF
TGTGCCAGCAGTTTCAACCTAGCGGGAGCGGCAGATACGCAGTATTTT
>TRBJ2-7|-|-|TRBV7-8
CASSLDAGTSEQYF
TGTGCCAGCAGCTTAGACGCGGGGACCTCCGAGCAGTACTTC
>TRBJ2-1|-|-|TRBV5-1
CASSPGTMGDEQFF
TGCGCCAGCAGCCCCGGGACCATGGGGGATGAGCAGTTCTTC
>TRBJ2-5|TRBD2|many|TRBV7-9
CASHRASGQETQYF
TGTGCCAGCCACCGGGCTAGCGGACAAGAGACCCAGTACTTC
>TRBJ2-1|TRBD2|-|TRBV27
CASKLTGTSADNEQFF
TGTGCCAGCAAACTCACCGGGACTAGCGCAGACAATGAGCAGTTCTTC
>TRBJ2-5|TRBD2|-|TRBV18
CASSPLQRESDETQYF
TGTGCCAGCTCACCACTTCAGCGGGAGAGTGATGAGACCCAGTACTTC
>TRBJ2-7|-|few|TRBV6-1
CASSRTDSYEQYF
TGTGCCAGCAGCCGGACAGATAGCTACGAGCAGTACTTC
>TRBJ2-7|-|-|TRBV2
CASSEGSYEQYF
TGTGCCAGCAGTGAAGGCTCCTACGAGCAGTACTTC
>TRBJ2-2|-|-|TRBV5-6
CASSFVGQPITGELFF
TGTGCCAGCAGCTTCGTTGGTCAACCCATCACCGGGGAGCTGTTTTTT
>TRBJ2-2|-|few|TRBV5-1
CASSLAVGANTGELFF
TGCGCCAGCAGCTTGGCTGTGGGGGCAAACACCGGGGAGCTGTTTTTT
>TRBJ2-3|TRBD2|once|TRBV29-1
CSVASAGPTDTQYF
TGCAGCGTGGCATCAGCGGGACCCACAGATACGCAGTATTTT
>TRBJ1-1|TRBD1|-|TRBV10-2
CASREWTGPGSEAFF
TGCGCCAGCAGGGAATGGACAGGGCCGGGCTCTGAAGCTTTCTTT
>TRBJ2-7|-|-|TRBV6-1
CASRDRTTYEQYF
TGTGCCAGCAGAGACAGGACTACCTACGAGCAGTACTTC
>TRBJ2-2|TRBD2|-|TRBV5-4
CASSAPGLAETGELFF
TGTGCCAGCAGCGCTCCGGGACTAGCGGAAACCGGGGAGCTGTTTTTT
>TRBJ2-7|-|-|TRBV7-9
CASSLDAHQQYF
TGTGCCAGCAGCCTCGATGCACACCAACAGTACTTC
>TRBJ2-1|TRBD1|-|TRBV19
CASSTRTGGYNEQFF
TGTGCCAGTAGTACCCGGACAGGGGGGTACAATGAGCAGTTCTTC
>TRBJ1-2|-|-|TRBV6-4
CASSVVAGPYGYTF
TGTGCCAGCAGTGTGGTAGCTGGGCCCTATGGCTACACCTTC
>TRBJ2-5|-|-|TRBV5-1
CATSKGWAETQYF
TGCGCCACCTCTAAGGGGTGGGCGGAGACCCAGTACTTC
>TRBJ1-2|-|few|TRBV28
CAIPGGPLSGGYTF
TGTGCCATCCCTGGGGGCCCCTTAAGTGGGGGCTACACCTTC
>TRBJ2-2|-|-|TRBV14
CASSQGLGGELFF
TGTGCCAGCAGCCAAGGACTCGGCGGGGAGCTGTTTTTT